This TCR beta chain was recorded in a study of T cell repertoires in cytomegalovirus infection. Study-wide background: In public TCR beta signatures, there were indications of both CMV infection and matching HLA type.

TCRdb re-analysed the reads in MiXCR, keeping a single row per CDR3 protein. The data show about 830,000 distinct CDR3 sequences, about 31% seen once. About this clonotype itself: What it binds is unknown. The junction departs from germline at one end; a sequencing error may be responsible.

CDR1 is MNHNY and CDR2 is SVGAGI in the germline V gene (reference sequence). The CDR3 covers 17 residues. Specimen: cultured CD8+ T cells from PBMCs, collected from culture after CMV antigen stimulation. The sequence was collected from a human donor in good health (CMV status not recorded). Some clones in this sample may be carry-over from other donors' samples. The J gene is TRBJ2-2, the V gene TRBV6-6; D is perhaps TRBD1 (5 bases). The CDR3 reads CASSYSGQSANSGELFF. The CDR3 DNA reads as TGTGCCAGCAGTTACTCGGGGCAATCGGCGAACTCCGGGGAGCTGTTTTTT.